This T cell receptor (beta chain) derives from a study of T-cell reconstitution after alpha-beta-depleted transplantation in children. Trimming removed 3 bases at V and 0 bases at J, with 8 bases between. Germline loops: CDR1 DFQATT, CDR2 SNEGSKA (reference sequence). The CDR3 extends over 13 amino acids. This clonotype was recorded a few times. Unique molecular identifiers tagged the TCRbeta library. MiXCR, run by TCRdb on the PCR reads, gives a single entry per CDR3 protein. The sample records 200,000 to 300,000 distinct CDR3 sequences, roughly 24% being singletons. The TCR originated in a girl aged 2-10 years with Fanconi anemia, due to receive a stem cell transplant. This specimen consisted of PBMCs, obtained before TCRalphabeta/CD19-depleted stem cell transplant. The rearrangement links TRBV20-1 to TRBJ2-5, with D unresolved. The CDR3 nucleotides are TGCAGTGCTAGCTCAGTGTACCAAGAGACCCAGTACTTC. This sequence encodes CSASSVYQETQYF.